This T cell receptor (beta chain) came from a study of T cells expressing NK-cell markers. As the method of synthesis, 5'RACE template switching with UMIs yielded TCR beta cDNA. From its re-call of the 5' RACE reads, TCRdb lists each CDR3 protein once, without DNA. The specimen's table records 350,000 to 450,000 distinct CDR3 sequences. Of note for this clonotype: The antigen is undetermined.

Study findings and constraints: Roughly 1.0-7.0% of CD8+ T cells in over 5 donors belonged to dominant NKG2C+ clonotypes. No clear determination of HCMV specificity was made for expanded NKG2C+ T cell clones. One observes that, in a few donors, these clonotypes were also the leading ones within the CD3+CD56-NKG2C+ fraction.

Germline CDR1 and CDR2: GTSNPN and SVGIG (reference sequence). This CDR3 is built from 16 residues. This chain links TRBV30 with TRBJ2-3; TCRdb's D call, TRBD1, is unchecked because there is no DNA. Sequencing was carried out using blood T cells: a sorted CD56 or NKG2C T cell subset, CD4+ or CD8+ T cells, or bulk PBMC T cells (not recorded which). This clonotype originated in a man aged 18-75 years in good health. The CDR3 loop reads CAWSVRRGQSTDTQYF.